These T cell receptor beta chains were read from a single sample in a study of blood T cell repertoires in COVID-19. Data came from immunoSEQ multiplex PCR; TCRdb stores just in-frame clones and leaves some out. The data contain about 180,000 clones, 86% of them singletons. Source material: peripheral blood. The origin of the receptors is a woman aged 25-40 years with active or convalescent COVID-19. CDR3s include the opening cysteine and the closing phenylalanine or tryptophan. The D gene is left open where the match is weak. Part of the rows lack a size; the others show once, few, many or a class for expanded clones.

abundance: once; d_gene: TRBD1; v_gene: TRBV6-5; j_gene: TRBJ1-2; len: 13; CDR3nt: TGTGCCAGCAGCCCGGACAGGGGGCCCGGCTACACCTTC; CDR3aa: CASSPDRGPGYTF
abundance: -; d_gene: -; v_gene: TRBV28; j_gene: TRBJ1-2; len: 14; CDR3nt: TGTGCCAGCAGCCCCTCTGGAGGCCCCTATGGCTACACCTTC; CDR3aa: CASSPSGGPYGYTF
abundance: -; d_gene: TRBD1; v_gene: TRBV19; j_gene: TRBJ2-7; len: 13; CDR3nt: TGTGCCAGTAGTAGCGACAGGGGTTACGAGCAGTACTTC; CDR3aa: CASSSDRGYEQYF
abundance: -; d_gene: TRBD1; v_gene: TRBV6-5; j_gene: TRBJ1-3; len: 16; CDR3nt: TGTGCCAGCAGTTACTCTGGGGCAGGGGGAGGAAACACCATATATTTT; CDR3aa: CASSYSGAGGGNTIYF
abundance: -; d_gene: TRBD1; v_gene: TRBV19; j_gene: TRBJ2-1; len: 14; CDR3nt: TGTGCCAGTAGTACCGGGACAGGGATCCATGAGCAGTTCTTC; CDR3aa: CASSTGTGIHEQFF
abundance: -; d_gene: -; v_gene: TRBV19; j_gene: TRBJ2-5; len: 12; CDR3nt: TGTGCCAACTGGCAGGGTAAAGAGACCCAGTACTTC; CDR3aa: CANWQGKETQYF
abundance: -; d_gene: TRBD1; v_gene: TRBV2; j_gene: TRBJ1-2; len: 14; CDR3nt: TGTGCCAACACAACAGGGGATACTAACTATGGCTACACCTTC; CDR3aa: CANTTGDTNYGYTF
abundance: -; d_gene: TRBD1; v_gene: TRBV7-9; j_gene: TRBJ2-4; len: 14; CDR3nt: TGTGCCAGCAGCTCGGGACAGGGTTGGCACATTCAGTACTTC; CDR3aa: CASSSGQGWHIQYF
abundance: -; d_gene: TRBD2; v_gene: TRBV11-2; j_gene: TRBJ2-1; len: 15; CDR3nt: TGTGCCAGCTTCGGGGGAGGGAGCTCCTACAATGAGCAGTTCTTC; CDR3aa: CASFGGGSSYNEQFF
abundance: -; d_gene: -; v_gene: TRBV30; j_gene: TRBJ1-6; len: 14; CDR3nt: TGTGCCTGGAGTCCCCGGAGGGACAATTCACCCCTCCACTTT; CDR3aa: CAWSPRRDNSPLHF
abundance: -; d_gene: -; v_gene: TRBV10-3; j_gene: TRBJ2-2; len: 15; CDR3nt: TGTGCCATCTGGGGGGGCAGGGCGAACACCGGGGAGCTGTTTTTT; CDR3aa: CAIWGGRANTGELFF
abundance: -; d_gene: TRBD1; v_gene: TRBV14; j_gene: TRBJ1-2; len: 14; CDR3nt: TGTGCCAGCAGCCAGCACAGGGGAACCTATGGCTACACCTTC; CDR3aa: CASSQHRGTYGYTF
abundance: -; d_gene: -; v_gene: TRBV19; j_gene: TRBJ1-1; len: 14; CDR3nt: TGTGCCAGTAGTATCGGACAGTCGAACACTGAAGCTTTCTTT; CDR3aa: CASSIGQSNTEAFF
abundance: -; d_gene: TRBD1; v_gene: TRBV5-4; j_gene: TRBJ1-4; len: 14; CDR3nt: TGTGCCAGCAGCCCTGACAGGGACCGGGAAAAACTGTTTTTT; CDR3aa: CASSPDRDREKLFF
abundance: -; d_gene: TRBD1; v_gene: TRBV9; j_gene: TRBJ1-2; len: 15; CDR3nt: TGTGCCAGCAGAGGCCGGGACAGGACCTTTTATGGCTACACCTTC; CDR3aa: CASRGRDRTFYGYTF
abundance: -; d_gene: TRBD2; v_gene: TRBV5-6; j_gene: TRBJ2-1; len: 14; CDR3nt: TGTGCCAGTTCGGGACTAGCGACATACAATGAGCAGTTCTTC; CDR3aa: CASSGLATYNEQFF
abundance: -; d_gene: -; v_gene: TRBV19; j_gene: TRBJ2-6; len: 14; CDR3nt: TGTGCCAGTACCCTAGTCTCTGGGGCCAACGTCCTGACTTTC; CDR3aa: CASTLVSGANVLTF
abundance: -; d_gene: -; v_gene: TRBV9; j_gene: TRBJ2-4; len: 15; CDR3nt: TGTGCCAGCAGCGTCTTCCGGGAGACCAAAAACATTCAGTACTTC; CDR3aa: CASSVFRETKNIQYF
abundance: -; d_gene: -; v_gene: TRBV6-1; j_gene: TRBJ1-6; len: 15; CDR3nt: TGTGCCAGCAGTGATTCTAGCTCCTATAATTCACCCCTCCACTTT; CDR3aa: CASSDSSSYNSPLHF
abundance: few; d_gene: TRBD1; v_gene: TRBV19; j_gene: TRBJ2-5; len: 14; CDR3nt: TGTGCCAGTAGTACTGGGACAGCCGGGGAGACCCAGTACTTC; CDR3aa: CASSTGTAGETQYF
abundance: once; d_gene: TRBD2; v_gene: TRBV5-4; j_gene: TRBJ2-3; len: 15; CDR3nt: TGTGCCAGCAGCTTGGTACTGGCGGGAGGAGATACGCAGTATTTT; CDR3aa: CASSLVLAGGDTQYF
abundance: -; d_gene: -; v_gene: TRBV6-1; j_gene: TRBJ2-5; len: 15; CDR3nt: TGTGCCAGCAGTGAACAGGGTTTAGAGGCAGAGACCCAGTACTTC; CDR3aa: CASSEQGLEAETQYF
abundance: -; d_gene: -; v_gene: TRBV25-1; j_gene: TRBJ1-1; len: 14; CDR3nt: TGTGCCAGCAGTGAATGGGCAGAGAACACTGAAGCTTTCTTT; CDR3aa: CASSEWAENTEAFF
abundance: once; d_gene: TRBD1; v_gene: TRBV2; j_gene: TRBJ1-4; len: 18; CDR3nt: TGTGCCAGCAACAGGGGGCGAGGATATAAAGCAACTAATGAAAAACTGTTTTTT; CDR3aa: CASNRGRGYKATNEKLFF
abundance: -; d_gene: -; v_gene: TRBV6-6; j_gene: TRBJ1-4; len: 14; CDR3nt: TGTGCCACCCGCCCAGGGTCCTCTAATGAAAAACTGTTTTTT; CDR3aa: CATRPGSSNEKLFF
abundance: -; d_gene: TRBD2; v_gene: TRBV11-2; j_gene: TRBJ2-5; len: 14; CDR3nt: TGTGCCAGCAGCTTTAGCGGGGTACAAGAGACCCAGTACTTC; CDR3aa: CASSFSGVQETQYF
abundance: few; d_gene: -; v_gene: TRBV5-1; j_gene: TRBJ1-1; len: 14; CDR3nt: TGCGCCAGCAGCTTGCCCGTAGCGAACACTGAAGCTTTCTTT; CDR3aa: CASSLPVANTEAFF
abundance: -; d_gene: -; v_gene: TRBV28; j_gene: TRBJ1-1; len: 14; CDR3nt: TGTGCCAGCAGTTTCTCGGACAGGAACACTGAAGCTTTCTTT; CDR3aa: CASSFSDRNTEAFF